This entry features one TCR beta chain sequence. The antigen remains undetermined. Libraries used 5'RACE template switching adding universal primer site and UMIs. TCRdb derives one entry per CDR3 protein from the 5' RACE reads, leaving out DNA. Recorded for this sample: 200,000 to 300,000 distinct CDR3 sequences. The sample is drawn from a study of T cells expressing NK-cell markers. In the study overall: It was from sorted CD3+CD56+NKG2C+, CD3+CD56+NKG2C- and CD3+CD56-NKG2C+ T cells that TCR beta repertoires came. Findings and caveats of the study: Where a few donors were concerned, these clonotypes also led the CD3+CD56-NKG2C+ fraction. Of CD8+ T cells, about 1.0-7.5% belonged to dominant NKG2C+ clonotypes in six or seven donors.

Germline CDR1 SGHRS, CDR2 YFSETQ. The CDR3 is made up of 16 amino acids. The sequence came from a man between 18 and 29 years old in good health. This chain uses TRBV5-1 with TRBJ2-2; without DNA, the TCRdb call of TRBD1 cannot be checked. Sequencing was done on a sample of blood T cells: a sorted CD56 or NKG2C T cell subset, CD4+ or CD8+ T cells, or bulk PBMC T cells (not recorded which). The CDR3 is CASSSEGGRGTGELFF.